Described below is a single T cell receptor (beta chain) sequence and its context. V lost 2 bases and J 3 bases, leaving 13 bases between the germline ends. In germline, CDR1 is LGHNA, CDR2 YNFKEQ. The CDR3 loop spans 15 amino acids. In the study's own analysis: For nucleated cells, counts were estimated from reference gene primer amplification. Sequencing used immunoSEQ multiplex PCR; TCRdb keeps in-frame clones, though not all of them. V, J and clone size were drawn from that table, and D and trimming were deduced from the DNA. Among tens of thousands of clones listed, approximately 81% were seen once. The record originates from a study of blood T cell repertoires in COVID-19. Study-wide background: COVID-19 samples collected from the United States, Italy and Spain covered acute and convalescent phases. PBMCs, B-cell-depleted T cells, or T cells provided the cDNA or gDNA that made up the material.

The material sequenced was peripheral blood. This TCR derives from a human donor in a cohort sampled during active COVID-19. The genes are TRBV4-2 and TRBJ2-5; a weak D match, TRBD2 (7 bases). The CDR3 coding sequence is TGTGCCAGCAGCCAAATCGGGGGGCAGAAAGAGACCCAGTACTTC. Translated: CASSQIGGQKETQYF.